Listed below are T cell receptor beta chains from one sample, sequenced in a study of neoadjuvant anti-PD-1 for oral cavity cancer. Here immunoSEQ multiplex PCR was the method, and the copy in TCRdb shows in-frame clones only, minus some. Here the sample spans roughly 14,000 clones, roughly 74% being singletons. Sequencing was performed on PBMCs, taken after nivolumab (anti-PD-1) treatment. The receptors stem from a person between 40 and 85 years old with oral cavity squamous cell carcinoma. Each CDR3 is given with its conserved first and last residue. The order of the fields is D gene, J gene, V gene, clone size, CDR3 DNA, CDR3 protein. A D gene is named only where the DNA matches it firmly. Clone sizes are given selectively: once, few, many, or a class where the clone is expanded.

TRBD1 TRBJ2-1 TRBV7-9 - TGTGCCAGCAGCGAGAGACAGGGGGCCCTCAGGGGTTACAATGAGCAGTTCTTC CASSERQGALRGYNEQFF
- TRBJ1-5 TRBV10-3 - TGTGCCATCAGTGAGTCGACAGGAAAGGTGGATCAGCCCCAGCATTTT CAISESTGKVDQPQHF
- TRBJ2-1 TRBV25-1 - TGTGCCAGCAGTGAATACACTGGGCGGGGTCTCTACAATGAGCAGTTCTTC CASSEYTGRGLYNEQFF
TRBD1 TRBJ2-5 TRBV7-3 - TGTGCCAGCAGCTTAACGGGACAGGGGTCCCGAGAGACCCAGTACTTC CASSLTGQGSRETQYF
- TRBJ2-7 TRBV2 - TGTGCCAGCACCGAATTAGGGAGAATTTACCTATCCTCCTACGAGCAGTACTTC CASTELGRIYLSSYEQYF
- TRBJ2-7 TRBV7-9 - TGTGCCAGCAGCTTCGGGCGGAATACCCCTACGGGCGAGCAGTACTTC CASSFGRNTPTGEQYF
- TRBJ2-1 TRBV4-1 - TGCGCCAGCAGCCAAGAGGGCCGGGGCACCGACAATGAGCAGTTCTTC CASSQEGRGTDNEQFF
- TRBJ1-2 TRBV30 few TGTGCCTACCGCTACACACGCCCCAACTATGGCTACACCTTC CAYRYTRPNYGYTF
TRBD1 TRBJ1-5 TRBV7-9 few TGTGCCAGCAGCGGAGGGACAGGTCCTAATCAGCCCCAGCATTTT CASSGGTGPNQPQHF
- TRBJ2-1 TRBV9 - TGTGCCAGCAGCGTAGTAGGGGCTGGGATATACAATGAGCAGTTCTTC CASSVVGAGIYNEQFF
- TRBJ2-1 TRBV7-7 - TGTGCCAGCAGCCTAGGGGCGGCCTCCTACAATGAGCAGTTCTTC CASSLGAASYNEQFF
TRBD2 TRBJ2-7 TRBV7-2 - TGTGCCAGCAGCTTACCCTCAGCGGGGCGGCAGTACTTC CASSLPSAGRQYF
- TRBJ1-5 TRBV5-6 - TGTGCCAGCGCCGAAGGGCAGGGGCCTAATCAGCCCCAGCATTTT CASAEGQGPNQPQHF
TRBD2 TRBJ2-5 TRBV7-6 - TGTGCCAGCAGCCTAGCGGGAGTACAAGAGACCCAGTACTTC CASSLAGVQETQYF
- TRBJ1-2 TRBV19 few TGTGCCAGTAGTGTCCCTGTCTATGGCTACACCTTC CASSVPVYGYTF
- TRBJ2-5 TRBV5-1 - TGCGCCAGCAGCTTGGAAGGGAGAGAGACCCAGTACTTC CASSLEGRETQYF
- TRBJ1-5 TRBV6-5 once TGTGCCAGCAGTCACAGGGAAGGGCAGCCCCAGCATTTT CASSHREGQPQHF
- TRBJ1-2 TRBV6-5 - TGTGCCAGCACCTCCGGGACCCTACTATCCCGGACCTTC CASTSGTLLSRTF
TRBD1 TRBJ2-6 TRBV19 - TGTGCCAGTAGTATAAACAGGGGTACTGGGGCCAACGTCCTGACTTTC CASSINRGTGANVLTF
TRBD1 TRBJ1-2 TRBV11-2 - TGTGCCAGCAGCCCCCTAGATTTTAGGATAGGCAGGGGGAACTATGGCTACACCTTC CASSPLDFRIGRGNYGYTF
TRBD2 TRBJ2-6 TRBV5-4 once TGTGCCAGCAGGTCCGGGGGGTCTGGTGACTCTGGGGCCAACGTCCTGACTTTC CASRSGGSGDSGANVLTF
TRBD2 TRBJ2-2 TRBV10-1 - TGCGCCAGCAGTCCGGGACTAGCGAACACCGGGGAGCTGTTTTTT CASSPGLANTGELFF
- TRBJ1-1 TRBV2 - TGTGCCAGCAGTGAACTGGGGATTGTCACTGAAGCTTTCTTT CASSELGIVTEAFF
TRBD1 TRBJ1-1 TRBV13 - TGTGCCAGCAGCTCCGGGACAGGGAGGACTGAAGCTTTCTTT CASSSGTGRTEAFF
- TRBJ1-2 TRBV30 - TGTGCCTGGAGTGTAGGGCCTCCGGGGGGCTACACCTTC CAWSVGPPGGYTF
- TRBJ2-4 TRBV6-6 - TGTGCCAGCAGCCCCCCCGGACGGGAGTGGAACATTCAGTACTTC CASSPPGREWNIQYF
- TRBJ1-5 TRBV5-6 once TGTGCCAGCAGCTTGGGTTCGGGAAGAATAAGCAATCAGCCCCAGCATTTT CASSLGSGRISNQPQHF
- TRBJ1-1 TRBV28 - TGTGCCAGCGGCTGGGGTCGAGGCACTGAAGCTTTCTTT CASGWGRGTEAFF
TRBD1 TRBJ1-6 TRBV5-6 - TGTGCCAGCAGCTTTAACAGGGGGTCGGGTGGTAATTCACCCCTCCACTTT CASSFNRGSGGNSPLHF